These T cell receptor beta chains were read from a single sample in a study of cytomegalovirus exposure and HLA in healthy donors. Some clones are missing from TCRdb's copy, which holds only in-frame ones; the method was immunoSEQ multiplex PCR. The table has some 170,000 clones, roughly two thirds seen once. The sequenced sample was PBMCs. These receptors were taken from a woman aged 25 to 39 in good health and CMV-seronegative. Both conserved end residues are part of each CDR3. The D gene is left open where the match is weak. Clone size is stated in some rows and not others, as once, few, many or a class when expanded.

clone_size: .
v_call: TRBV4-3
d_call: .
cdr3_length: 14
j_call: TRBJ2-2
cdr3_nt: TGCGCCAGCAGCCGACAGTCCAACACCGGGGAGCTGTTTTTT
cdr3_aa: CASSRQSNTGELFF

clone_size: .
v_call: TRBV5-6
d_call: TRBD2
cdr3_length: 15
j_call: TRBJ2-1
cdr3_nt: TGTGCCAGCAGCTTGGGACTAGCGGGAGGTTATGAGCAGTTCTTC
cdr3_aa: CASSLGLAGGYEQFF

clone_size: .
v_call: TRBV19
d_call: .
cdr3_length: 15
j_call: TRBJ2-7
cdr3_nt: TGTGCCAGTAGTATAGGTCAGGGGGGATCCTACGAGCAGTACTTC
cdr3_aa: CASSIGQGGSYEQYF

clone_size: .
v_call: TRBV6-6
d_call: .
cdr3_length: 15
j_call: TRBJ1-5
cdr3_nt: TGTGCCAGCAGTTACTCGTTACAGGGAGGGCAGCCCCAGCATTTT
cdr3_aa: CASSYSLQGGQPQHF

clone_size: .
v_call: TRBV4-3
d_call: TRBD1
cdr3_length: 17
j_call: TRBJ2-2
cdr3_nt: TGCGCCAGCAGCCAACTACCCGGACAGGGTTACACCGGGGAGCTGTTTTTT
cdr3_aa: CASSQLPGQGYTGELFF

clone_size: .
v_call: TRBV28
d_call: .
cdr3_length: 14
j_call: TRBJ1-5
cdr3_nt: TGTGCCAGCAGCCTCAGGGGCGGCAATCAGCCCCAGCATTTT
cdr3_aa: CASSLRGGNQPQHF

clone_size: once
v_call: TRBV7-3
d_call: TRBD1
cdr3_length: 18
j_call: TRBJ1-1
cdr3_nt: TGTGCCAGCAGCTTAACTGAAGGCGGGACAGGGGTCTACACTGAAGCTTTCTTT
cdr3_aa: CASSLTEGGTGVYTEAFF

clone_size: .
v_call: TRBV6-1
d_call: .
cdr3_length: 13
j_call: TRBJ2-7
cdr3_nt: TGTGCCAGCAGTATGGGGGCCTTATACGAGCAGTACTTC
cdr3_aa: CASSMGALYEQYF

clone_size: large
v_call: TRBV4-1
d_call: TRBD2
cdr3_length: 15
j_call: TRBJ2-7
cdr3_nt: TGCGCCAGCAGCCCCCGGGATAGCGGGACCTACGAGCAGTACTTC
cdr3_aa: CASSPRDSGTYEQYF

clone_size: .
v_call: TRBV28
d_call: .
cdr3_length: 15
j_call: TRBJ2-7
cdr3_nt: TGTGCCAGCAGTGGGCGAGGAGGGACGTACTACGAGCAGTACTTC
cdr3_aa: CASSGRGGTYYEQYF

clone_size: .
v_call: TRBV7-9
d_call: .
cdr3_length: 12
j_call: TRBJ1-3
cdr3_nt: TGTACTTCGACTGGTTCTGGAAACACCATATATTTT
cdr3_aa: CTSTGSGNTIYF

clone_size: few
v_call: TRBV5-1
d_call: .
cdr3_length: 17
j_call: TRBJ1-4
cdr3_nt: TGCGCCAGCAGTCCCGTAGAATCGACACTTTACAATGAAAAACTGTTTTTT
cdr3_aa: CASSPVESTLYNEKLFF

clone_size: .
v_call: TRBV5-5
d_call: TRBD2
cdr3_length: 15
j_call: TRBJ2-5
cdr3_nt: TGTGCCAGCAGCTTGGATAGCGGGGGGGAAGAGACCCAGTACTTC
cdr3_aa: CASSLDSGGEETQYF

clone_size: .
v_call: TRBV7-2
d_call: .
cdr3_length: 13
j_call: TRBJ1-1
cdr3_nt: TGTGCCAGCAGCTTAGCGGTTACGGCTGAAGCTTTCTTT
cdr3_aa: CASSLAVTAEAFF

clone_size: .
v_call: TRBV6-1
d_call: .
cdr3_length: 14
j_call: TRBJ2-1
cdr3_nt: TGTGCCAGCAGGCCGGGGTTCACCTACAATGAGCAGTTCTTC
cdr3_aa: CASRPGFTYNEQFF

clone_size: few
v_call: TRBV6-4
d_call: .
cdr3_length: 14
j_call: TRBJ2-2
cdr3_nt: TGTGCCAGCAGTGACTCGGGAGACACCGGGGAGCTGTTTTTT
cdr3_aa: CASSDSGDTGELFF

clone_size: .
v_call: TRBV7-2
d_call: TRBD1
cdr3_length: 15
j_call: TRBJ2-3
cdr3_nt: TGTGCCAGCAGCTGGACAGGGCACCTCACAGATACGCAGTATTTT
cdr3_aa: CASSWTGHLTDTQYF

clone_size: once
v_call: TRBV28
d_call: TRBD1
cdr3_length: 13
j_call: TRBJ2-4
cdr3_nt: TGTGTTACGGGGACAGGGACCAAAAACATTCAGTACTTC
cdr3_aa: CVTGTGTKNIQYF

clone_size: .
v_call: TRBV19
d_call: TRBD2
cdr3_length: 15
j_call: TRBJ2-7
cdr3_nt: TGTGCCAGTAGTACGGGGACTAGCGGAGCCTACGAGCAGTACTTC
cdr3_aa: CASSTGTSGAYEQYF

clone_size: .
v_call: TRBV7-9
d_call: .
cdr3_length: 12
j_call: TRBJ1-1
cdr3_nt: TGTTCCAGCTTTCGGGAGAACACTGAAGCTTTCTTT
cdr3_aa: CSSFRENTEAFF

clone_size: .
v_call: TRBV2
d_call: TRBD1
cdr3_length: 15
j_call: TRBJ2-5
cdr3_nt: TGTGCCAGCAGTGACGGTGGACAGGGGAGGAAGACCCAGTACTTC
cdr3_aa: CASSDGGQGRKTQYF

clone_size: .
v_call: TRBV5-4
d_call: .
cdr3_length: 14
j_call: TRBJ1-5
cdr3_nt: TGTGCCAGCAGCTTAGGGGGTCTGGGGCAGCCCCAGCATTTT
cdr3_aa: CASSLGGLGQPQHF

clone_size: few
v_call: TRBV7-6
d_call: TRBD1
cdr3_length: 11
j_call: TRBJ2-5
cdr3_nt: TGTGCCAGCAACAGGGGGGAGACCCAGTACTTC
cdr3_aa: CASNRGETQYF

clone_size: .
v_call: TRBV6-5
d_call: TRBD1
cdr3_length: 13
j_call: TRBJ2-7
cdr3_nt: TGTGCCAGCAGTGTTGACAGGGGTGGCGAGCAGTACTTC
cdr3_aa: CASSVDRGGEQYF

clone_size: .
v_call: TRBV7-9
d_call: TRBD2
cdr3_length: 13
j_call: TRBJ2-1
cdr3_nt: TGTGCCAGCAGCGTCGCGGGGGGGGATGAGCAGTTCTTC
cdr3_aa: CASSVAGGDEQFF

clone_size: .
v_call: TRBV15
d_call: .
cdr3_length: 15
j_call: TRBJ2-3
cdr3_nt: TGTGCCACCAGCAGAGAGCAGGGGAGGGGAGATACGCAGTATTTT
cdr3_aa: CATSREQGRGDTQYF

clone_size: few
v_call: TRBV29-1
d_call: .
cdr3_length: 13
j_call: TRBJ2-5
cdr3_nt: TGCAGCGTTCAGGGGGGAGGATTCGAGACCCAGTACTTC
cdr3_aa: CSVQGGGFETQYF

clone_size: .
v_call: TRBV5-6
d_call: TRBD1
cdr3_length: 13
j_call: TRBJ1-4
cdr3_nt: TGTGCCAGCAGCAGTGGGACAGGTGAAAAACTGTTTTTT
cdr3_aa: CASSSGTGEKLFF

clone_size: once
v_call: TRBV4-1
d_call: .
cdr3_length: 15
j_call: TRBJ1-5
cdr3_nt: TGCGCCAGCAGCCAACCGGGACATACTGATCAGCCCCAGCATTTT
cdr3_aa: CASSQPGHTDQPQHF

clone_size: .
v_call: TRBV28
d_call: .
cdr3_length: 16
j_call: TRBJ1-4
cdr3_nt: TGTGCCAGCAGTTCCCTGGACAGCCCGAACAATGAAAAACTGTTTTTT
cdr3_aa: CASSSLDSPNNEKLFF

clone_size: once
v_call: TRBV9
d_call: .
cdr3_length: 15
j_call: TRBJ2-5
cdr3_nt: TGTGCCAGCAGCGCCACCCAGGGATTAGGGGAGACCCAGTACTTC
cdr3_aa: CASSATQGLGETQYF

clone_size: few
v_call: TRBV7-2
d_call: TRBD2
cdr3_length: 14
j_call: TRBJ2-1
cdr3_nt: TGTGCCAGCAGCTTACTAGCGGGAGTCGATGAGCAGTTCTTC
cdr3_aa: CASSLLAGVDEQFF

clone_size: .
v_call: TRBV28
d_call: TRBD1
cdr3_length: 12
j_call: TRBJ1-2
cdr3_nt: TGTGCCAGCAGTTTTGCAGGGGGTGGCTACACCTTC
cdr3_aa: CASSFAGGGYTF

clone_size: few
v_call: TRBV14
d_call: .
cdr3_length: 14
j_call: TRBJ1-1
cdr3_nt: TGTGCCAGCAGCCAAGAGAGAGGGAACACTGAAGCTTTCTTT
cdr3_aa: CASSQERGNTEAFF

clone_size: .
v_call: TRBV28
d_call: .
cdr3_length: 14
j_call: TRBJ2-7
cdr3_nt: TGTGCCAGCCTTACCCCCGACGGAGTCTACGAGCAGTACTTC
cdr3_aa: CASLTPDGVYEQYF

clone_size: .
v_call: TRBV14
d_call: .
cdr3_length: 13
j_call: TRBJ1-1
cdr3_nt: TGTGCCAGCAGCCAAGGAGGGAACACTGAAGCTTTCTTT
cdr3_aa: CASSQGGNTEAFF

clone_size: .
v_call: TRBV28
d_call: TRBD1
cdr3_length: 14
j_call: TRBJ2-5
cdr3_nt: TGTGCCAGCAGTTTAGAGGGGGCTGCGGAGACCCAGTACTTC
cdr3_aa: CASSLEGAAETQYF

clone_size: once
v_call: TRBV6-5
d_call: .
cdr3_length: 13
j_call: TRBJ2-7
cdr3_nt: TGTGCCAGCAGTTACGGGAGAGCATACGAGCAGTACTTC
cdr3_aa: CASSYGRAYEQYF

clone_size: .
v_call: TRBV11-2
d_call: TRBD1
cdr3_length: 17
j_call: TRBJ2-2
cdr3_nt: TGTGCCAGCAGATCAGGGCAGGGGGCGAGATACGCCGGGGAGCTGTTTTTT
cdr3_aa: CASRSGQGARYAGELFF

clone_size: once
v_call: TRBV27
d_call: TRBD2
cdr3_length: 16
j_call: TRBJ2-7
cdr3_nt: TGTGCCAGCAGTCCCCTGACTAGCGGGAGTCAGTACGAGCAGTACTTC
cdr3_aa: CASSPLTSGSQYEQYF

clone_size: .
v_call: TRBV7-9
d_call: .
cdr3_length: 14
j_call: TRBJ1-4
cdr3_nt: TGTGCCAGCAGCCCGCCGGGGGGGCCCGAAAAACTGTTTTTT
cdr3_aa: CASSPPGGPEKLFF

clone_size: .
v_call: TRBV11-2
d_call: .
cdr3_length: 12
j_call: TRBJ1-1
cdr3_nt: TGTGCCAGCAGCCCGCGAACGACTGAAGCTTTCTTT
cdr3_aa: CASSPRTTEAFF

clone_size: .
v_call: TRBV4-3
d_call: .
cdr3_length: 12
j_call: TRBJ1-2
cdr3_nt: TGCGCCAGCAGCCAGTATAACTATGGCTACACCTTC
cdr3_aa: CASSQYNYGYTF

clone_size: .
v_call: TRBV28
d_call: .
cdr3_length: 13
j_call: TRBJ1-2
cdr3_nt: TGTGCCAGCAGTTTCGGGTTGAGTGCTGGCTACACCTTC
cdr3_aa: CASSFGLSAGYTF

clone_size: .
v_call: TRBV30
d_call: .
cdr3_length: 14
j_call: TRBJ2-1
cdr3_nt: TGTGCCTGGAGTGTAGGGACTGACTACAATGAGCAGTTCTTC
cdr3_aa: CAWSVGTDYNEQFF

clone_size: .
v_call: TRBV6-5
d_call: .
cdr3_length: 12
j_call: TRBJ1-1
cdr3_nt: TGTGCCAGCATTCTTAGAGCCACTGAAGCTTTCTTT
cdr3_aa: CASILRATEAFF

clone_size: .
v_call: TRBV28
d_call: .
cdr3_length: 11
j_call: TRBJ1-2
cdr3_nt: TGTGCCAGCAGGAGGTCCTATGGCTACACCTTC
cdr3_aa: CASRRSYGYTF

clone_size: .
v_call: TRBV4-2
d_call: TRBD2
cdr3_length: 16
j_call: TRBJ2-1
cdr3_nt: TGTGCCAGCAGCCAAGAAACGGCGGGAGGTTTCCATGAGCAGTTCTTC
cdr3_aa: CASSQETAGGFHEQFF